The following is a T cell receptor (beta chain) sequence with its context. The assay was immunoSEQ multiplex PCR, and TCRdb's table has in-frame clones only and misses some. The table has about 15,000 clones, roughly 85% seen once. The entry originates in a study of T cell repertoires in ileal Crohn's disease. CDR1 is MNHEY and CDR2 is SVGAGI in the germline V gene. The CDR3 is made up of 14 amino acids. Trimming stripped 2 bases from V and 5 bases from J, with 13 bases between. The genes are TRBV6-5 and TRBJ2-7; possible D gene TRBD2, 6 bases. Sequencing was carried out using ileal tissue. The receptor was isolated from an adult with Crohn's disease. The CDR3 sequence: CASSYGQGGNEQYF. In nucleotides, the CDR3 is TGTGCCAGCAGTTACGGGCAGGGAGGAAACGAGCAGTACTTC.